These T cell receptor beta chains were read from a single sample in a study of shared clonotypes between healthy human individuals. The method was immunoSEQ multiplex PCR; TCRdb's version includes in-frame clones alone and lacks a portion of them. The data contain more than 2,000,000 clones, approximately 94% of them singletons. Specimen: naive CD4+ T cells sorted from blood. Every receptor here comes from a man between 18 and 35 years old in good health. The CDR3 runs from the conserved cysteine through the conserved F or W. The order of the fields is clone size, V gene, D gene, J gene, CDR3 DNA, CDR3 protein. A D gene is named only where the DNA matches it firmly. Not every row has a clone size; where given, it reads once, few, many or a size class.

>-|TRBV11-2|TRBD2|TRBJ2-1
TGTGCCAGCAGCTTAGTTTTAGCGGGAGATCCCTACAATGAGCAGTTCTTC
CASSLVLAGDPYNEQFF
>-|TRBV28|-|TRBJ2-2
TGTGCCAGCAGCCTACAGGGAGGCACCGGGGAGCTGTTTTTT
CASSLQGGTGELFF
>-|TRBV6-6|-|TRBJ2-1
TGTGCCAGCAGTTACGGCCAGGGGAAATACAATGAGCAGTTCTTC
CASSYGQGKYNEQFF
>-|TRBV11-2|-|TRBJ2-1
TGTGCCAGCAGCGGAAACAATGAGCAGTTCTTC
CASSGNNEQFF
>-|TRBV6-5|TRBD1|TRBJ2-7
TGTGCCAGCAGTTACGGGACAGTTAGCCCCTACGAGCAGTACTTC
CASSYGTVSPYEQYF
>-|TRBV27|-|TRBJ1-1
TGTGCCAGCAGCACCCTTGGAGTATCGGGGAACACTGAAGCTTTCTTT
CASSTLGVSGNTEAFF
>-|TRBV7-9|-|TRBJ2-7
TGTGCCAGCAGCTTAGCGCCTAACGGCTACGAGCAGTACTTC
CASSLAPNGYEQYF
>-|TRBV6-1|-|TRBJ1-6
TGTGCCAGCAGTGAATTGGGGATAGGGTATAATTCACCCCTCCACTTT
CASSELGIGYNSPLHF
>-|TRBV5-4|TRBD2|TRBJ2-1
TGTGCCAGCCGGGGGACTAGCGGGAGAGTTAGCGATGAGCAGTTCTTC
CASRGTSGRVSDEQFF
>-|TRBV6-4|-|TRBJ1-6
TGTGCCAGCAGTGAACGTCAGGGAGGGTCACCCCTCCACTTT
CASSERQGGSPLHF
>-|TRBV5-1|-|TRBJ2-3
TGCGCCAGCAGCTTGCAGGGTTTGGATTTAGATACGCAGTATTTT
CASSLQGLDLDTQYF
>-|TRBV5-6|TRBD1|TRBJ1-4
TGTGCCAGCAGCTTGACAGGGGGTAATGAAAAACTGTTTTTT
CASSLTGGNEKLFF
>-|TRBV27|-|TRBJ2-7
TGTGCCAGCAGTCCAATAACGAGGGAGGACGGCGGGGACGAGCAGTACTTC
CASSPITREDGGDEQYF
>-|TRBV11-3|-|TRBJ2-3
TGTGCCAGCAGCTTAGGAAGGAGGGACGGTAGCACAGATACGCAGTATTTT
CASSLGRRDGSTDTQYF
>-|TRBV2|-|TRBJ2-5
TGTGCCAGCAGTCAGGGGAAGGAGACCCAGTACTTC
CASSQGKETQYF
>-|TRBV19|TRBD1|TRBJ1-2
TGTGCCAGTGGGGGACAGACAAACTATGGCTACACCTTC
CASGGQTNYGYTF
>-|TRBV5-1|-|TRBJ2-7
TGCGCCAGCAGCTTTTCGCAAGTCTCCTACGAGCAGTACTTC
CASSFSQVSYEQYF
>-|TRBV6-1|TRBD2|TRBJ2-5
TGTGCCAGCAGCCTTACTAGCGGGAGCCAGGAGACCCAGTACTTC
CASSLTSGSQETQYF
>-|TRBV30|TRBD2|TRBJ2-3
TGTGCCTGGAGTTTATCCCTGACTAGCGGGGGGGCTAGCACAGATACGCAGTATTTT
CAWSLSLTSGGASTDTQYF
>-|TRBV10-3|TRBD1|TRBJ2-7
TGTGCCATCAGTACCGGGACAGGGGTCTACGAGCAGTACTTC
CAISTGTGVYEQYF
>-|TRBV7-2|TRBD2|TRBJ2-7
TGTGCCAGCAGCTTGAGTGGGAGGGCCGAGAACGAGCAGTACTTC
CASSLSGRAENEQYF
>-|TRBV19|TRBD1|TRBJ1-1
TGTGCCAGTAGTATTATTTGGACAGGGAATGGGAACACTGAAGCTTTCTTT
CASSIIWTGNGNTEAFF
>-|TRBV9|-|TRBJ2-2
TGTGCCAGCAGCGTAGGAGCTAGCGCGAACACCGGGGAGCTGTTTTTT
CASSVGASANTGELFF
>-|TRBV6-4|-|TRBJ2-3
TGTGCCAGCAGGGTTAGAAGTAGCACAGATACGCAGTATTTT
CASRVRSSTDTQYF
>-|TRBV5-1|-|TRBJ2-5
TGCGCCAGCAGCTCGTTTGGTCAGGTGGAGACCCAGTACTTC
CASSSFGQVETQYF
>-|TRBV10-3|TRBD2|TRBJ2-3
TGTGCCATCAGTAGACTAGCGGGAGACACAGATACGCAGTATTTT
CAISRLAGDTDTQYF
>-|TRBV5-1|-|TRBJ1-5
TGCGCCAGCAGCTTGGTAGGTGGTAATCAGCCCCAGCATTTT
CASSLVGGNQPQHF
>-|TRBV21-1|-|TRBJ2-1
TGTGCCAGCAGCAAATGGCGGGAGGGATACAATGAGCAGTTCTTC
CASSKWREGYNEQFF
>-|TRBV6-5|-|TRBJ2-3
TGTGCCAGCAGGTCGACAGTCGATACGCAGTATTTT
CASRSTVDTQYF
>few|TRBV19|-|TRBJ1-5
TGTGCCAGTAGTATAGAGGTTACCAATCAGCCCCAGCATTTT
CASSIEVTNQPQHF
>-|TRBV14|-|TRBJ2-1
TGTGCCAGCAGCCAGCCCGCGACACAGGTTTACAATGAGCAGTTCTTC
CASSQPATQVYNEQFF
>-|TRBV6-8|-|TRBJ2-6
TGTGCCAGCAGTTACTCGGCAGGAACAGTATCTGGGGCCAACGTCCTGACTTTC
CASSYSAGTVSGANVLTF
>-|TRBV2|-|TRBJ1-5
TGTGCCAGCAGTAGCGATAGCAATCAGCCCCAGCATTTT
CASSSDSNQPQHF
>-|TRBV9|TRBD2|TRBJ2-1
TGTGCCAGCAGCGTGAGCGGGAGGGCCACGAATGAGCAGTTCTTC
CASSVSGRATNEQFF
>few|TRBV18|TRBD1|TRBJ2-7
TGTGCCAGCTCACGGACAGGGGGCTACGAGCAGTACTTC
CASSRTGGYEQYF
>-|TRBV6-5|-|TRBJ2-7
TGTGCCAGCAGTTATTCTGAGGGTCTCTCCGAGCAGTACTTC
CASSYSEGLSEQYF
>-|TRBV30|-|TRBJ2-3
TGTGCCTGGAGAGACCTAACTAGCACAGATACGCAGTATTTT
CAWRDLTSTDTQYF
>-|TRBV30|-|TRBJ1-1
TGTGCCTGTAGATGGGGGGGCTATGAAGCTTTCTTT
CACRWGGYEAFF
>-|TRBV2|TRBD2|TRBJ2-1
TGTGCCAGCATGGGGGGGATCCCTAACAATGAGCAGTTCTTC
CASMGGIPNNEQFF
>few|TRBV5-6|-|TRBJ2-7
TGTGCCAGCAGCTTACCCACTAGTGACGAGCAGTACTTC
CASSLPTSDEQYF